This T cell receptor (beta chain) was captured in a study of glioma-infiltrating T cells after dendritic cell vaccination. Amplification used 60 V beta primers and 13 J beta primers. Libraries were prepared by immunoSEQ multiplex PCR; TCRdb keeps only in-frame clonotypes and omits some of them. This repertoire shows tens of thousands of clones, less than 90% found once; its top ten account for approximately 6.6%. Study-level findings and limits: Estimated pretreatment TIL content predicted outcome after dendritic cell vaccination.

Sample time point: after dendritic cell vaccination, including at tumor progression/relapse. PBMC sampling occurred before vaccination, two weeks after the third dose, and at progression. The CDR3 has 14 residues. The trim removed 7 bases at V and 5 bases at J, leaving 12 bases unmatched. Germline-derived CDR1 and CDR2 are SQVTM and ANQGSEA. About this clone: Its antigen is unidentified.

The sequence was collected from a human donor with glioblastoma. The V and J genes are TRBV29-1 and TRBJ1-1; 8 nucleotides align to TRBD1. The sample here was blood, taken after dendritic cell vaccination. The CDR3 is CSALLTGASTEAFF. The DNA for the CDR3 is TGCAGCGCTCTCCTGACAGGGGCGAGTACTGAAGCTTTCTTT.